This T cell receptor beta chain derives from a study of blood T cells in healthy people across ages. Study results and caveats: Donors of long life had a larger count of naive CD4+ cells and greater diversity than aged donors.

J gave up 7 bases and V 2 bases, and 11 bases lay outside the gene matches. This CDR3 comprises 17 residues. Germline values: CDR1 LGHDT, CDR2 YNNKEL (reference sequence). PCR was performed a second time for about 6 to 12 cycles using a sample-barcoded 5' primer and a J-beta primer mix. Each cDNA was tagged by a template-switch adaptor containing 12 random nucleotides. Each CDR3 protein gets one entry after TCRdb re-called the 5' RACE reads with MiXCR. The top ten clones hold approximately 19% of a sample with over a million distinct CDR3 sequences, around 45% of them seen once. For this clonotype: Its matching antigen is unknown.

The clonotype comes from a woman aged 60-70 years in good health. The sample taken for sequencing was blood. This sequence joins TRBV3-1 and TRBJ2-1, with 10 bases matching TRBD2. The chain's CDR3 is CASSQWASGSLGNEQFF. DNA of the CDR3: TGTGCCAGCAGCCAATGGGCTAGCGGGAGTCTAGGGAATGAGCAGTTCTTC.